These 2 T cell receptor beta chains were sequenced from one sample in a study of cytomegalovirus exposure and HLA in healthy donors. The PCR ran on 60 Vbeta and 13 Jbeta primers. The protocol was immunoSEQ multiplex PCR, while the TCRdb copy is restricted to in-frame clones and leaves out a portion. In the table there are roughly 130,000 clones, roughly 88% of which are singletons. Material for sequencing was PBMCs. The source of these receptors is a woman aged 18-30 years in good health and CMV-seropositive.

In DNA form, the CDR3 reads TGCGCCAGCAGTGAGGGACAGGGGGTCTACGAGCAGTACTTC. Translated, it gives CASSEGQGVYEQYF. This chain joins TRBV10-1 and TRBJ2-7; 10 positions agree with TRBD1. The CDR3 contains 14 residues. The trim removed 2 bases at V and 3 bases at J, leaving 1 base unmatched. Germline V gives CDR1 WNHNN, CDR2 SYGVQD (reference sequence).

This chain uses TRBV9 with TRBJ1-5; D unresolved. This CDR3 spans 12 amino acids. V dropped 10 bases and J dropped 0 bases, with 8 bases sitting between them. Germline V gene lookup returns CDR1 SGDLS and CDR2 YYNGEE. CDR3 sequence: CAGGISNQPQHF. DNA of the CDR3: TGTGCCGGAGGAATTAGCAATCAGCCCCAGCATTTT.